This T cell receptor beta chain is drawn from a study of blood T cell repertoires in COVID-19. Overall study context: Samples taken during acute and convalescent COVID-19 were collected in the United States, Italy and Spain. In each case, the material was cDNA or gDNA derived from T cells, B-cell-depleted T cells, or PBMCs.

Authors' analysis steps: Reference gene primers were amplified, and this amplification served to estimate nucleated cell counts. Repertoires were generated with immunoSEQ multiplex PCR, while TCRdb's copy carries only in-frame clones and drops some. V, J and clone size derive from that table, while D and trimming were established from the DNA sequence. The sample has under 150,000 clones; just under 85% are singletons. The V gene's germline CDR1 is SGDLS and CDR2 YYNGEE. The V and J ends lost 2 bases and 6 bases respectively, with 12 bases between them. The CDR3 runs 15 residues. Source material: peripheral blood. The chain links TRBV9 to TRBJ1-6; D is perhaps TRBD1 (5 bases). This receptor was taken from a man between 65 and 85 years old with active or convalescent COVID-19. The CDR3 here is CASSVQGGSNSPLHF. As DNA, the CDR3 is TGTGCCAGCAGCGTGCAGGGCGGGAGTAATTCACCCCTCCACTTT.